By share, the clone carrying this T cell receptor beta chain counts as medium-sized (0.01 to 0.1%). This entry is derived from a study of blood T cell repertoires in COVID-19. Study at large: Both acute and convalescent COVID-19 samples were obtained from the United States, Italy and Spain. Nucleic acid was either cDNA or gDNA, and it came from T cells, B-cell-depleted T cells, or PBMCs.

Per the original methods: It was from reference gene primer amplification that nucleated cell counts were estimated. The data were produced by immunoSEQ multiplex PCR, yet TCRdb's version contains in-frame clones alone and is incomplete. V and J calls and clone size are as listed in that table; D and trimming were resolved from the DNA. The data contain roughly 20,000 clones, about 88% of them singletons. Per germline, CDR1 SNHLY and CDR2 FYNNEI. Trimming removed 8 bases from V and 5 bases from J; junction bases left unmatched: 19. This CDR3 region has 18 residues. The source material was peripheral blood. The origin of this receptor is a human donor in a cohort sampled during active COVID-19. The V gene is TRBV2, the J gene TRBJ2-7, with TRBD2 matching 12 bases. This chain's CDR3 is CASYDRLAGAMRRNEQYF. Written as DNA, the CDR3 is TGTGCCAGCTATGACAGACTAGCGGGAGCCATGAGAAGAAACGAGCAGTACTTC. The full variable domain, in which reference TRBV2 and TRBJ2-7 provide the parts outside the CDR3, is EPEVTQTPSHQVTQMGQEVILRCVPISNHLYFYWYRQILGQKVEFLVSFYNNEISEKSEIFDDQFSVERPDGSNFTLKIRSTKLEDSAMYFCASYDRLAGAMRRNEQYFGPGTRLTVT.